The clone carrying this T cell receptor beta chain has a single count. Its antigen remains unknown. This sample is drawn from a study of beta chain features in type 1 diabetes. CDR1 SGHRS and CDR2 YFSETQ come from the germline V gene. After removal of 1 base from V and 10 bases from J, the junction contained 4 bases not matched to a gene. This CDR3 has 14 residues. Every isolated RNA sample was fully reverse transcribed, so sequencing captured expressed TCRB transcripts. Assay used: immunoSEQ multiplex PCR; TCRdb lists only in-frame clones, some missing. This table holds 300,000 to 350,000 clones, about 18% found once. Sampling consisted of one heparinised blood draw per donor, averaging about 116 mL. Broader study findings: Healthy donors had naive, central memory and Treg TCRB repertoires that appeared less similar than those seen among patients. Researchers could not determine here whether HLA type influences TCRB rearrangement.

The source material was naive CD4+ T cells from blood. The receptor's source is a woman between 18 and 29 years old in good health. The chain recombines TRBV5-1 with TRBJ1-6; 8 nucleotides match TRBD1. The CDR3 coding sequence is TGCGCCAGCAGCTTGTCAACAGGGGGGTCACCCCTCCACTTT. Its protein is CASSLSTGGSPLHF.